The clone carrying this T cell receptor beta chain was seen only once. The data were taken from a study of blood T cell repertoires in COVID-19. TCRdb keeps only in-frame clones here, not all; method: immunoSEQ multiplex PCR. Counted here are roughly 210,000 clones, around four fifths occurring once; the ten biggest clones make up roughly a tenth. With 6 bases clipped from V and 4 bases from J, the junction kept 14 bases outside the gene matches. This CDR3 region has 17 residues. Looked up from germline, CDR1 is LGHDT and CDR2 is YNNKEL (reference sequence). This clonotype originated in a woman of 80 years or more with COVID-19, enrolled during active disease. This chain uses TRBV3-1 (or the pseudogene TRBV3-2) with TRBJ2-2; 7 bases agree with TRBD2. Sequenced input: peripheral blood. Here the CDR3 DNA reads TGTGCCAGCAGTCCGCTGTTACGGACTAGTAGCACCGGGGAGCTGTTTTTT. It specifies CASSPLLRTSSTGELFF.